The clone carrying this T cell receptor beta chain has at least ten counts. This specimen belongs to a study of low-dose radiotherapy and immunotherapy resistance in tumors. Study-level background: With fractions of 0.5 Gy given every 2 weeks, Cohort 1 accumulated a total of 6.5 Gy. Those assigned to Cohort 2 were treated with 1 Gy per fraction every two weeks (13 Gy in total over 26 weeks).

As for time point: before trial treatment. The presence of advanced solid tumors lacking tumor-infiltrating lymphocytes characterized eligible patients. With TRAV- and TRBV-specific primers, first-strand cDNA was made, covering the alpha and beta chains. The PCR that amplified TCRs ran for 15 to 25 cycles, relying on a constant-region primer and a V-primer adapter. TCRdb processed the reads anew with MiXCR; each CDR3 protein has one entry. The table lists around 65,000 distinct CDR3 sequences, approximately 26% of them singletons. With V trimmed by 5 bases and J by 2 bases, 4 bases remained unmatched. The CDR3 loop spans 14 amino acids. Germline V gene data show CDR1 as LNHDA and CDR2 as SQIVND (reference sequence).

The chain recombines TRBV19 with TRBJ1-1; 8 nucleotides match TRBD1. This material consisted of PBMCs, taken before treatment. The receptor was isolated from a male donor with rectosigmoid adenocarcinoma. This CDR3 reads CASSVGQANTEAFF. The CDR3 nucleotides are TGTGCCAGTAGTGTGGGACAGGCCAACACTGAAGCTTTCTTT. The variable domain in full, with the rest retrieved from reference TRBV19 and TRBJ1-1, is DGGITQSPKYLFRKEGQNVTLSCEQNLNHDAMYWYRQDPGQGLRLIYYSQIVNDFQKGDIAEGYSVSREKKESFPLTVTSAQKNPTAFYLCASSVGQANTEAFFGQGTRLTVV.